A single sample gave rise to the 32 T cell receptor beta chains below, sequenced in a study of tumor and adjacent non-tumor tissue in lung cancer. This sample's RNA came from whole unsorted tissue. The normal lung tissue was taken more than 3 cm from the tumor edge. Three rounds of nested PCR, following a modified ARM-PCR protocol, produced the TCRbeta library. MiXCR, run by TCRdb on the multiplex PCR reads, gives a single entry per CDR3 protein. The sample holds tens of thousands of distinct CDR3 sequences, 64% seen once. The sequencing sample was made of distant non-tumor lung tissue. These receptors all stem from a woman between 70 and 85 years old with non-small cell lung cancer.

As to this clonotype: One end of the junction does not line up with germline, which may come from a read error. The gene calls are TRBV5-6 and TRBJ2-1, with D unclear. The CDR3 length is 16 residues. Germline CDR1 SGHDT, CDR2 YYEEEE. CDR3 bases: TGTGCCAGCAGCTCACTAACGAAAGACGCTTACAATGAGCGGTTCTTC. Its translation is CASSSLTKDAYNERFF.

Concerning this clonotype itself: This may stem from a read error, because a much larger clone lies one nucleotide away. V usage is TRBV5-1 and J usage is TRBJ2-5; a weak D match, TRBD1 (6 bases). CDR1 is SGHRS, CDR2 YFSETQ, per germline. This CDR3 is built from 15 residues. The CDR3 nucleotides are TGCGCCAGCAGCTTAATGGGACACATACAAGAGACCCCGTACTTC. As protein: CASSLMGHIQETPYF.

This clonotype was recorded at least ten times. V usage is TRBV12-3 or TRBV12-4 and J usage is TRBJ2-7; a possible D gene is TRBD2 (5 bases). V lost 7 bases, J lost 5 bases, and 27 bases lay in between. The CDR3 has 17 amino acids. The CDR3 nucleotides read TGTGCCAGCAAGGGAACGGTCGCTAGCTTCTTTTTTCACGAGCAGTACTTC. This translates into CASKGTVASFFFHEQYF.

The count of this clonotype is one. A single base separates this from a much larger clone, so it may be a read error. The chain couples TRBV7-9 to TRBJ2-7; weak D call: TRBD1 (7 bases). Trimming cost V 2 bases and J 0 bases, with 11 bases left between them. The CDR3 contains 15 residues. The germline V gene encodes CDR1 SEHNR and CDR2 FQNEAQ (reference sequence). CDR3 loop: CASSLSGGSSYEQYF. CDR3 nucleotide sequence: TGTGCCAGCAGCTTATCAGGGGGGAGCTCCTACGAGCAGTACTTC.

Notes on this clonotype: It may be a read error: a sequence one base away is much more abundant. The chain couples TRBV28 to TRBJ2-3; possible D gene TRBD2, 6 bases. The germline CDR1 and CDR2 sequences are MDHEN and SYDVKM. The V end was cut by 3 bases, the J end by 6 bases, with 16 bases between. The CDR3 has 15 amino acids. The CDR3 loop reads CASSLEEGELDTQYF. In nucleotides, the CDR3 is TGTGCCAGCAGTTTGGAGGAGGGTGAATTGGATACGCAGTATTTT.

On this clonotype itself: Its ends do not fully match the called genes, so a read error is possible. V is TRBV12-3 or TRBV12-4 and J is TRBJ2-7, with 8 bases lining up with TRBD2. The CDR3 extends over 13 amino acids. The CDR3 coding sequence is TGTGCCAGAGGGAGCGGGAGTGACTACGAGCAGCAGTTC. Translation: CARGSGSDYEQQF.

The table lists this clonotype with many counts. The DNA of the CDR3 is TGTGCCAGCAGTTTTAGGTCTGGAGAGCAGTTCTTC. Protein product: CASSFRSGEQFF. The chain couples TRBV28 to TRBJ2-1; D ambiguous. V was pared by 3 bases and J by 10 bases, with 10 bases between. CDR3 length equals 12 residues. Germline loops: CDR1 MDHEN, CDR2 SYDVKM.

The chain joins TRBV6-2 or TRBV6-3 to TRBJ2-3, with D possibly matching TRBD2 (7 bases). The ends were cut back, 7 bases at V and 4 bases at J, with 21 bases in the middle. The CDR3 consists of 16 residues. The V gene's germline CDR1 is MNHEY and CDR2 SVGEGT. The CDR3 bases are TGTGCCAGCAACTTTCGGCAGGGAGGGGGAGCAGATACGCAGTATTTT. This translates into CASNFRQGGGADTQYF.

The rearrangement links TRBV5-1 to TRBJ2-3; D may be TRBD1 or TRBD2 (5 bases each). V lost 3 bases and J lost 4, with 21 bases in between. The germline gives CDR1 SGHRS, CDR2 YFSETQ. The CDR3 length is 17 residues. The CDR3 bases are TGCGCCAGCAGCTCGGAGAGGGGACGGACTTTTTCAGATACGCAGTATTTT. Its translation is CASSSERGRTFSDTQYF.

Comment on this clonotype: One junction end disagrees with the germline gene, perhaps due to a read error. V gene TRBV7-3 combines with J gene TRBJ2-2, with 11 positions matching TRBD2. CDR3 length: 17 residues. From germline, CDR1 is SGHTA and CDR2 FQGTGA. In DNA, the CDR3 is TGTGCCATCAGCCTAACCCCTAGCGGGAGGAACACCGGGGAGCTCTTTTTT. Amino acid sequence: CAISLTPSGRNTGELFF.

Comment on this clonotype: One end of the junction fails to match germline, which may point to a read error. The chain joins TRBV29-1 to TRBJ2-1; D is undetermined. CDR1 and CDR2 from the germline V gene are SQVTM and ANQGSEA. CDR3 size: 14 residues. The CDR3 region is CSVNLGKGRNEQIF. CDR3 DNA: TGCAGCGTTAATCTCGGAAAGGGAAGAAATGAGCAGATCTTC.

As for this clonotype: A read error may account for a junction end that differs from germline. This chain links TRBV6-1 with TRBJ2-1; D not certain. Per germline, CDR1 MNHNS and CDR2 SASEGT. The CDR3 has 14 residues. CDR3 sequence: CDSSEIDTYNEQFF. The CDR3 DNA follows: TGTGACAGCAGTGAAATTGACACCTACAATGAGCAGTTCTTC.

A single count supports this clonotype. Being one base from a much bigger clone, this may be a read error. V is TRBV28 and J is TRBJ2-2, with D perhaps matching TRBD2 (6 bases). Germline V gene data show CDR1 as MDHEN and CDR2 as SYDVKM. The CDR3 covers 17 residues. The CDR3 DNA reads as TGTGTCAGCAGCTCCCCTAGCTCGGGAGATGGCACCGGGGAGCTGTTTTTT. Amino acids: CVSSSPSSGDGTGELFF.

A word on this clonotype: A much larger clone sits a single nucleotide away, making a read error possible. The chain couples TRBV5-1 to TRBJ2-1; D uncertain. This CDR3 is built from 11 residues. Germline loops: CDR1 SGHRS, CDR2 YFSETQ. Trimming removed 7 bases from V and 8 bases from J, with 10 bases in between. This chain's CDR3 is CASCLVHEQFF. CDR3 nucleotide sequence: TGCGCCAGCTGCCTCGTCCATGAGCAGTTCTTC.

Note on this clonotype: No conserved phenylalanine or tryptophan ends this CDR3, so it is likely a read error. J is TRBJ1-1 and V is TRBV6-6; D is undetermined. The CDR3 sequence is 16 residues long. V was trimmed by 6 bases and J by 5 bases, leaving 22 bases between them. The germline V gene encodes CDR1 MNHNY and CDR2 SVGAGI (reference sequence). As DNA, the CDR3 is TGTGCCAGCAGAAAAGGACGGTCAGTTCTACCGACTGAAGCTTTCTTA. Protein: CASRKGRSVLPTEAFL.

In regard to this clonotype: A read error is possible here, since a much larger clone lies one base away. The V and J genes are TRBV5-4 and TRBJ2-3; D not certain. Per the germline V gene, CDR1 is SGHNT and CDR2 is YYREEE (reference sequence). The CDR3 extends over 15 amino acids. V was cut by 1 base and J by 0 bases, with 9 bases left in between. CDR3 sequence: CASSLMVHSTDTQYF. For the CDR3, the DNA is TGTGCCAGCAGCTTGATGGTTCACAGCACAGATACGCAGTATTTT.

The chain couples TRBV29-1 to TRBJ2-1; weak D call: TRBD1 (7 bases). The CDR3 extends over 14 amino acids. Looked up from germline, CDR1 is SQVTM and CDR2 is ANQGSEA. Trimming cost V 7 bases and J 7 bases, with 20 bases left between them. The CDR3 loop is CSAQQGTGDNEQFF. The CDR3 bases are TGCAGCGCACAACAGGGGACTGGAGATAATGAGCAGTTCTTC.

The gene calls are TRBV5-6 and TRBJ2-3; D gene uncertain. The CDR3 is 12 residues long. Germline CDR1 is SGHDT and CDR2 is YYEEEE. The V and J ends lost 5 bases and 2 bases respectively, with 6 bases between them. This CDR3 reads CASRFPTDTQYF. CDR3 DNA: TGTGCCAGCAGGTTTCCCACAGATACGCAGTATTTT.

Ten or more counts support this clonotype. J is TRBJ2-5 and V is TRBV20-1, with D unclear. This CDR3 region has 11 residues. The germline V gene encodes CDR1 DFQATT and CDR2 SNEGSKA (reference sequence). Deletions cut 6 bases from V and 5 bases from J, with 10 bases between. The CDR3 is CSASSRETQYF. The CDR3 DNA is TGCAGTGCAAGCAGTAGGGAGACCCAGTACTTC.

The chain recombines TRBV20-1 with TRBJ2-1; D is perhaps TRBD1 or TRBD2 (7 bases each). The germline V gene has CDR1 DFQATT and CDR2 SNEGSKA (reference sequence). The CDR3 length is 15 residues. V lost 7 bases to trimming and J lost 4 bases, with 20 bases between them. CDR3: CSVPGPQGGYNEQFF. CDR3 coding DNA: TGCAGTGTCCCGGGACCTCAGGGGGGGTACAATGAGCAGTTCTTC.

This clonotype was seen repeatedly, ten times or more. The chain joins TRBV28 to TRBJ2-1, with a tentative D call TRBD2 (5 bases). This CDR3 has 16 amino acids. V lost 5 bases to trimming and J lost 7 bases, with 21 bases between them. Germline CDR1 and CDR2: MDHEN and SYDVKM. CDR3 DNA: TGTGCCAGCAGTCCCATCAGGCGGGCTTCAGGTAATGAGCAGTTCTTC. Translated, it gives CASSPIRRASGNEQFF.

This clonotype was picked up one time. The germline gene is not matched at one end of the junction; a read error may be the cause. The V and J genes are TRBV10-3 and TRBJ1-2; possibly TRBD1 for D (5 bases). The CDR3 covers 13 residues. The germline gives CDR1 ENHRY, CDR2 SYGVKD. CDR3 residues: CTITGAGPGGYTF. The CDR3 DNA is TGTACCATCACAGGTGCAGGGCCCGGTGGCTACACCTTT.

This clonotype was found many times. The V and J genes are TRBV30 and TRBJ2-5; D is possibly TRBD1 or TRBD2 (5 bases each). Germline CDR1 reads GTSNPN; CDR2 reads SVGIG (reference sequence). The CDR3 is 13 residues long. V dropped 2 bases and J dropped 1 base, with 8 bases sitting between them. In nucleotides, the CDR3 is TGTGCCTGGAGTTCTGGGGGCCAAGAGACCCAGTACTTC. Its protein product is CAWSSGGQETQYF.

This clonotype has a count of ten or more. The chain uses TRBV14 and TRBJ1-2, with 8 bases matching TRBD1. CDR1 and CDR2 from the germline V gene are SGHDN and FVKESK. V lost 5 bases and J lost 8; bases outside the gene matches: 13. This CDR3 comprises 15 residues. The CDR3 sequence is CASSSRGRGLDGYTF. DNA for the CDR3: TGTGCCAGCAGCTCCCGTGGCAGGGGGCTAGACGGCTACACCTTC. Combining the CDR3 with reference TRBV14 and TRBJ1-2 gives the whole variable domain EAGVTQFPSHSVIEKGQTVTLRCDPISGHDNLYWYRRVMGKEIKFLLHFVKESKQDESGMPNNRFLAERTGGTYSTLKVQPAELEDSGVYFCASSSRGRGLDGYTFGSGTRLTVV.

This clonotype was detected many times. The rearrangement uses TRBV6-1 and TRBJ2-7, with a possible D match to TRBD1 (6 bases). Deletions cut 6 bases from V and 4 bases from J, with 13 bases between. This CDR3 region has 13 residues. Germline assignment: CDR1 MNHNS and CDR2 SASEGT. The CDR3: CASRRTETYEQYF. In DNA, the CDR3 is TGTGCCAGCAGGCGGACAGAGACTTACGAGCAGTACTTC.

J is TRBJ1-2 and V is TRBV25-1; no clear D gene. Per the germline V gene, CDR1 is MGHDK and CDR2 is SYGVNS. The CDR3 extends over 13 amino acids. V was clipped by 4 bases and J by 1 base, with 7 bases between them. In DNA, the CDR3 is TGTGCCAGCAGTGGTCGGTTTAACTATGGCTACACCTTC. Its protein is CASSGRFNYGYTF.

This clonotype has more than one count but fewer than ten. The V and J genes are TRBV11-2 and TRBJ1-2; 7 positions match TRBD1. There are 14 residues in the CDR3. CDR1 and CDR2 from the germline V gene are SGHAT and FQNNGV. V shed 5 bases, J shed 2 bases, and the junction held 5 bases outside the gene matches. This chain's CDR3 is CASSPWGQNYGYTF. CDR3 in DNA: TGTGCCAGCAGCCCCTGGGGACAGAACTATGGCTACACCTTC.

The chain's CDR3 is CANTSWTNSGANVLTF. For the CDR3, the DNA is TGTGCCAATACCTCCTGGACAAACTCTGGGGCCAACGTCCTGACTTTC. The V and J genes are TRBV19 and TRBJ2-6, with TRBD1 as a possible D gene (5 bases). Germline V gene sequence: CDR1 LNHDA, CDR2 SQIVND (reference sequence). CDR3 size: 16 residues. The V end was cut by 10 bases, the J end by 0 bases, with 16 bases between.

This clonotype has more than one count but fewer than ten. Germline is not matched at one junction end, which may reflect a read error. The chain carries TRBV12-3 or TRBV12-4 and TRBJ1-1; D ambiguous. This CDR3 contains 14 residues. The CDR3: CASSLWHSPCQALF. CDR3 DNA sequence: TGTGCCAGCAGTTTATGGCACAGCCCCTGCCAAGCTCTCTTC.

Details on this clonotype: Just one base apart from a much larger clone, this may be a read error. Because it lacks the conserved phenylalanine or tryptophan at the end, this CDR3 is likely a read error. The V and J genes are TRBV7-9 and TRBJ2-7; TRBD1 aligns across 11 bases. The V segment lost 3 bases and the J segment 3 bases; nucleotides outside the gene matches: 10. The V gene's germline CDR1 is SEHNR and CDR2 FQNEAQ (reference sequence). This CDR3 contains 17 residues. The CDR3 sequence is CASSFGGGQGVLYEQYS. Written as DNA, the CDR3 is TGTGCCAGCAGCTTTGGCGGGGGACAGGGGGTACTCTACGAGCAGTACTCC.

The gene calls are TRBV6-2 or TRBV6-3 and TRBJ2-7; TRBD2 matches at 9 bases. Trimming took 2 bases from V and 12 from J; bases not matched to a gene: 11. This CDR3 is built from 14 residues. From germline, CDR1 is MNHEY and CDR2 SVGEGT. The CDR3 DNA is TGTGCCAGCAGTTACGTAGCGGGAGACTACCAGCGGTACTTC. Translating gives CASSYVAGDYQRYF.

A word on this clonotype: Compared with germline, one end of the junction differs, possibly owing to a read error. V usage is TRBV4-2 and J usage is TRBJ2-2; no definite D call. Germline V gene sequence: CDR1 LGHNA, CDR2 YNFKEQ. CDR3 length: 16 amino acids. The CDR3 spells CASSQDWITNTGELFF. As DNA, the CDR3 is TGTGCCAGCAGCCAAGATTGGATCACGAACACAGGGGAGCTGTTTTTT.